This T cell receptor (beta chain) was sequenced during a study of tumor-infiltrating lymphocytes in primary liver carcinoma. The CDR3 loop spans 17 amino acids. Between the trimmed V and J ends, which lost 0 bases and 9 bases, there was a span of 21 bases. Scientists recovered RNA and DNA together from approximately 20-30 mg of unsorted bulk tissue. TCR beta cDNA was reverse-transcribed from roughly 520 ng of total RNA. The reaction used a constant-region primer and ProtoScript II reverse transcriptase. Nested multiplex PCR, run for three rounds with slightly modified ARM-PCR, yielded TCR beta libraries. The first two PCR rounds used TRBV1-TRBV30 primers with a Cbeta primer, around 10 cycles each. TCRdb itself ran the multiplex PCR reads through MiXCR, one entry per CDR3 protein. The sample lists 95,000 to 100,000 distinct CDR3 sequences; under 70% were seen once.

The chain couples TRBV12-3 or TRBV12-4 to TRBJ2-1, with D perhaps matching TRBD1 (6 bases). Material: liver tumor tissue from sampling region 2. This sample's subset: tumor region T2, inferior pole. The TCR comes from a woman in her fifties or sixties with primary liver carcinoma and hepatitis B virus infection. As DNA, the CDR3 is TGTGCCAGCAGTTTAGCGCGGGTGGACAGTTTGTTTAGTGAGCAGTTCTTC. This encodes CASSLARVDSLFSEQFF.